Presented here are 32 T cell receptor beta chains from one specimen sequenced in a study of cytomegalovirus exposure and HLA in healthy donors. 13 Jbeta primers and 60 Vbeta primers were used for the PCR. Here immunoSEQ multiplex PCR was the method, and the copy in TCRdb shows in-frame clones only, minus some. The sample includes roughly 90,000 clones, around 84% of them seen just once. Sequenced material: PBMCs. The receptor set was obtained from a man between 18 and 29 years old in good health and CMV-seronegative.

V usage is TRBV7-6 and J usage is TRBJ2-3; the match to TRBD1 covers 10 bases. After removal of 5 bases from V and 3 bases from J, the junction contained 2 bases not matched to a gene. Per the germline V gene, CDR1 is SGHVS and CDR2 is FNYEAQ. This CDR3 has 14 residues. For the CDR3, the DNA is TGTGCCAGCAGCACGGGACAGGGGACAGATACGCAGTATTTT. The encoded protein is CASSTGQGTDTQYF.

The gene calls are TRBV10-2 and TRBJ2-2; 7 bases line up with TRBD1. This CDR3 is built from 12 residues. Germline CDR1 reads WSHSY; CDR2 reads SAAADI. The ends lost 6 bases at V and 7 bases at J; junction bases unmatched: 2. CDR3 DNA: TGCGCCAGCAGACAGGGGAGCGGGGAGCTGTTTTTT. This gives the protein CASRQGSGELFF.

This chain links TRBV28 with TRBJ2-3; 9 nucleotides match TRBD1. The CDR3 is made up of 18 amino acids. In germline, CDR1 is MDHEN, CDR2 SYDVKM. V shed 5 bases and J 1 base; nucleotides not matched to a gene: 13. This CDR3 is CASSPNYDWTGGTDTQYF. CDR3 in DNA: TGTGCCAGCAGTCCCAATTACGATTGGACAGGGGGCACAGATACGCAGTATTTT.

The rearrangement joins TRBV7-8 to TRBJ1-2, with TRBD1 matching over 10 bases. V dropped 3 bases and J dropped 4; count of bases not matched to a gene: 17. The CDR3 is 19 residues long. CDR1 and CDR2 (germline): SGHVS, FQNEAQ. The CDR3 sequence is CASSFTTGTGAALSYGYTF. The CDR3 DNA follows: TGTGCCAGCAGCTTCACTACCGGGACAGGGGCGGCCCTATCCTATGGCTACACCTTC.

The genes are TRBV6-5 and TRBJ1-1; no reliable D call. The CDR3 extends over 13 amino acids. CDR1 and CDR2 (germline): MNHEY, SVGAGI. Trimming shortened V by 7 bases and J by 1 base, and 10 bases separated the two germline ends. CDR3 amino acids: CASITSGNTEAFF. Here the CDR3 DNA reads TGTGCCAGCATTACCAGTGGGAACACTGAAGCTTTCTTT.

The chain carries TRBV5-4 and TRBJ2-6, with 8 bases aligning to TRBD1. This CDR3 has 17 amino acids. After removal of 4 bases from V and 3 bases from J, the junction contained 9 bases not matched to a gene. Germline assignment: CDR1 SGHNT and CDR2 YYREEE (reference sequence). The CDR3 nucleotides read TGTGCCAGCAGCCCCCAGGACAGGGCCCTTGGGGCCAACGTCCTGACTTTC. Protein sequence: CASSPQDRALGANVLTF.

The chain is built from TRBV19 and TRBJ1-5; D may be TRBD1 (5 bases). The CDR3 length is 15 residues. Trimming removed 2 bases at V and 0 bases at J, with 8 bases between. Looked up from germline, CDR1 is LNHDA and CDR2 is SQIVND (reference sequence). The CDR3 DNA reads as TGTGCCAGTAGTATAAGGGGTTATAGCAATCAGCCCCAGCATTTT. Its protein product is CASSIRGYSNQPQHF.

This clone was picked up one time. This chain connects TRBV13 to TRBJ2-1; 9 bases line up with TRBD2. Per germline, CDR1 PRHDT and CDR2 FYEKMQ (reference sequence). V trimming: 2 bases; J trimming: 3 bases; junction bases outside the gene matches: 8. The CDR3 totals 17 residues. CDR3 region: CASSLWPGTSSYNEQFF. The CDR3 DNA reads TGTGCCAGCAGCTTATGGCCAGGGACTAGCAGCTACAATGAGCAGTTCTTC. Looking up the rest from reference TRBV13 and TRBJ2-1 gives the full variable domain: AAGVIQSPRHLIKEKRETATLKCYPIPRHDTVYWYQQGPGQDPQFLISFYEKMQSDKGSIPDRFSAQQFSDYHSELNMSSLELGDSALYFCASSLWPGTSSYNEQFFGPGTRLTVL.

CDR3 protein: CATSLDGTSGGFVGWTDTQYF. For the CDR3, the DNA is TGTGCCACCAGCCTCGATGGGACTAGCGGGGGCTTCGTAGGTTGGACAGATACGCAGTATTTT. V gene TRBV15 combines with J gene TRBJ2-3; 14 nucleotides agree with TRBD2. Trimming cost V 5 bases and J 3 bases; bases outside gene matches: 19. CDR3 length equals 21 residues. Germline V gene data show CDR1 as LNHNV and CDR2 as YYDKDF (reference sequence).

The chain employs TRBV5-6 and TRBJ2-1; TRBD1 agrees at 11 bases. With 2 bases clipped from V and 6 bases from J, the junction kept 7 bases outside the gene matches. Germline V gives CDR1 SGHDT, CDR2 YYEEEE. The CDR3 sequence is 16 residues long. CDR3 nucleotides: TGTGCCAGCAGCTTTACCGGGACAGGGGGAGGCAATGAGCAGTTCTTC. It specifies CASSFTGTGGGNEQFF. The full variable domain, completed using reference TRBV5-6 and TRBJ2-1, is DAGVTQSPTHLIKTRGQQVTLRCSPKSGHDTVSWYQQALGQGPQFIFQYYEEEERQRGNFPDRFSGHQFPNYSSELNVNALLLGDSALYLCASSFTGTGGGNEQFFGPGTRLTVL.

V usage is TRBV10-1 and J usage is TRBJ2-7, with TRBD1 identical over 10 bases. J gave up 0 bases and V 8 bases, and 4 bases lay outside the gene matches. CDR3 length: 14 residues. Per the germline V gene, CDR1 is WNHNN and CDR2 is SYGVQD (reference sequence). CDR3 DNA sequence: TGCGCCAGCTCCCGGGACAGGGGCTCCTACGAGCAGTACTTC. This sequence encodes CASSRDRGSYEQYF.

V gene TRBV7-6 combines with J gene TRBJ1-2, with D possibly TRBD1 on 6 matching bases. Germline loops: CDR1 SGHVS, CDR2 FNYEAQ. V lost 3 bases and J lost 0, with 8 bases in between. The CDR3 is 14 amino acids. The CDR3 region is CASSLGTTNYGYTF. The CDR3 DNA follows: TGTGCCAGCAGCTTGGGGACAACTAACTATGGCTACACCTTC.

The CDR3 spells CASRGHRDSGANVLTF. For the CDR3, the DNA is TGTGCCAGCAGGGGGCACCGAGACTCTGGGGCCAACGTCCTGACTTTC. The chain uses TRBV27 and TRBJ2-6, with TRBD1 as a possible D gene (5 bases). The CDR3 consists of 16 residues. The V end was cut by 6 bases, the J end by 0 bases, with 12 bases between. CDR1 MNHEY and CDR2 SMNVEV come from the germline V gene (reference sequence).

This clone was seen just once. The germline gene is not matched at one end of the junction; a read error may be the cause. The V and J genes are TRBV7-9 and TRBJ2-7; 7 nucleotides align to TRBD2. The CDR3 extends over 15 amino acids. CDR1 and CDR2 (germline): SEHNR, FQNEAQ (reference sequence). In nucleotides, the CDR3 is TGTTCCAGCAGCTTAGCAGCGGAGGGAGGGTGGGAGCAGTACTTC. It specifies CSSSLAAEGGWEQYF. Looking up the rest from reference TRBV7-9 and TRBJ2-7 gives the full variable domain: DTGVSQNPRHKITKRGQNVTFRCDPISEHNRLYWYRQTLGQGPEFLTYFQNEAQLEKSRLLSDRFSAERPKGSFSTLEIQRTEQGDSAMYLCSSSLAAEGGWEQYFGPGTRLTVT.

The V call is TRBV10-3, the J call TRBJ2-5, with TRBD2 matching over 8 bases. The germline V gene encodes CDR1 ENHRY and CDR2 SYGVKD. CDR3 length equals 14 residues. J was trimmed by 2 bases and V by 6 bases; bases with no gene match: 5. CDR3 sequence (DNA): TGTGCCATCAGGAATAGCGGGAATCAAGAGACCCAGTACTTC. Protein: CAIRNSGNQETQYF.

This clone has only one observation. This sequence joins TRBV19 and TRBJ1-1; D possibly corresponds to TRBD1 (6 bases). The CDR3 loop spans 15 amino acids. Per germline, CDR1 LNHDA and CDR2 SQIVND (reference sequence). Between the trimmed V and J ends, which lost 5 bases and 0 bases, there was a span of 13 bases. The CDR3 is CASSFSTGLNTEAFF. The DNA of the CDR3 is TGTGCCAGTAGTTTTTCGACAGGCCTGAACACTGAAGCTTTCTTT.

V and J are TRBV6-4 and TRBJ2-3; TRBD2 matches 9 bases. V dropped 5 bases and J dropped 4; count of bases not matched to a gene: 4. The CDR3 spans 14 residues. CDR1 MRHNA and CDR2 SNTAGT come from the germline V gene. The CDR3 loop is CASSRAGGPDTQYF. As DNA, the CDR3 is TGTGCCAGCAGTCGGGCGGGGGGGCCAGATACGCAGTATTTT.

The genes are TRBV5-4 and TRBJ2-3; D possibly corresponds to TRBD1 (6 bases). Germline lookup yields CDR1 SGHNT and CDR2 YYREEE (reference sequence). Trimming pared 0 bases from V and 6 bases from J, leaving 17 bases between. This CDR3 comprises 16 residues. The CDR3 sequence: CASSLGAGAQTDTQYF. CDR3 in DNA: TGTGCCAGCAGCTTGGGTGCAGGGGCCCAGACGGATACGCAGTATTTT.

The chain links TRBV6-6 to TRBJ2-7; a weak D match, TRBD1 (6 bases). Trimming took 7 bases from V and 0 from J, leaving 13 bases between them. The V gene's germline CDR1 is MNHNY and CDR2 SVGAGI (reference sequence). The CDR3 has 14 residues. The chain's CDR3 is CASTRTGSSYEQYF. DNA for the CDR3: TGTGCCAGCACCAGAACAGGGTCCTCCTACGAGCAGTACTTC.

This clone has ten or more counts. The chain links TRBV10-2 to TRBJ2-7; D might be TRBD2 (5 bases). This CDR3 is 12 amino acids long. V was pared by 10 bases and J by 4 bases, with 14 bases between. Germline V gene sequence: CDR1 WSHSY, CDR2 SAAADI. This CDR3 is CATSGDWYEQYF. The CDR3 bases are TGCGCCACCTCCGGGGATTGGTACGAGCAGTACTTC.

CDR3 amino acids: CASSDFGGETQYF. As DNA, the CDR3 is TGTGCCAGCAGTGATTTCGGGGGAGAGACCCAGTACTTC. This chain links TRBV6-1 with TRBJ2-5; weak D call: TRBD2 (6 bases). CDR1 and CDR2 from the germline V gene are MNHNS and SASEGT. Trimming pared 3 bases from V and 4 bases from J, leaving 9 bases between. The CDR3 runs 13 residues.

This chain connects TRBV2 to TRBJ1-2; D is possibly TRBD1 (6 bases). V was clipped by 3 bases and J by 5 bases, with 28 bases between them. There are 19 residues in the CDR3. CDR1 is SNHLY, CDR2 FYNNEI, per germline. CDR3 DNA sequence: TGTGCCAGCAGTGATCGGTACAGGGCCTTGGCGAGAAAAGAGTATGGCTACACCTTC. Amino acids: CASSDRYRALARKEYGYTF.

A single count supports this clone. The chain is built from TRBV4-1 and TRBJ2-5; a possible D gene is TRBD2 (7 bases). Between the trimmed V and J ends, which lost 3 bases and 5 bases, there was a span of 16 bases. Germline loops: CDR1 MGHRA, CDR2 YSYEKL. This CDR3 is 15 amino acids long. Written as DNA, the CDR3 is TGCGCCAGCAGCCATGGGGGCGGGGGTCGGGAGACCCAGTACTTC. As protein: CASSHGGGGRETQYF.

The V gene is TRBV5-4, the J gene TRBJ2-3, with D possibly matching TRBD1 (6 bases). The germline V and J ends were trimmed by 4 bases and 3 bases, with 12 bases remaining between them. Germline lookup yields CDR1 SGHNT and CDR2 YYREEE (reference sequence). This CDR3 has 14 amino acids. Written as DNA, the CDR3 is TGTGCCAGCAGCGGACAGCTCTCTACAGATACGCAGTATTTT. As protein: CASSGQLSTDTQYF. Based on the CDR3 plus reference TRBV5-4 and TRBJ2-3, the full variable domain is ETGVTQSPTHLIKTRGQQVTLRCSSQSGHNTVSWYQQALGQGPQFIFQYYREEENGRGNFPPRFSGLQFPNYSSELNVNALELDDSALYLCASSGQLSTDTQYFGPGTRLTVL.

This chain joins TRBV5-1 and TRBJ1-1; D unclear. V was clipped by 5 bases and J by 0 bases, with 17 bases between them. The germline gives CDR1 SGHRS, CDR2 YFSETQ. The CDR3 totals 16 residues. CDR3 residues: CASRPRDADMNTEAFF. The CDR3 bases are TGCGCCAGCAGGCCACGGGATGCAGATATGAACACTGAAGCTTTCTTT.

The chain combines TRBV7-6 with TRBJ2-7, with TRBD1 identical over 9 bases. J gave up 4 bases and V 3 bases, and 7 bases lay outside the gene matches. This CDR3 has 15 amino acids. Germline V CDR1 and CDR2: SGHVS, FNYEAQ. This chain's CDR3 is CASSLLDGTGYEQYF. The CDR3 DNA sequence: TGTGCCAGCAGCTTGCTTGATGGGACAGGGTACGAGCAGTACTTC.

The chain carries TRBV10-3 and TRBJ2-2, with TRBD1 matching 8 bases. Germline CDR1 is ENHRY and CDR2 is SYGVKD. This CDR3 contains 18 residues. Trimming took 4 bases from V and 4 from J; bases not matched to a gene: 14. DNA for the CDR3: TGTGCCATCAGTGGTGGACAGGGTAGACCCGCGAGCACCGGGGAGCTGTTTTTT. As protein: CAISGGQGRPASTGELFF.

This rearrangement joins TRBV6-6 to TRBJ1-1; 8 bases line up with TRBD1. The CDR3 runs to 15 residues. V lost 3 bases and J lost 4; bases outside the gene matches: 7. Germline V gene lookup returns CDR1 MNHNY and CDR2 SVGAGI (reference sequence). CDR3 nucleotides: TGTGCCAGCAGTTATCTCGACAGGGGAGGCACTGAAGCTTTCTTT. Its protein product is CASSYLDRGGTEAFF.

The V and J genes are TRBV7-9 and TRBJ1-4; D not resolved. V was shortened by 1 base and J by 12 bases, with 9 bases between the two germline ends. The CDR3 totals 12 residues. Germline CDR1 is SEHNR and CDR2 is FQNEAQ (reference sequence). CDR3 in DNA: TGTGCCAGCAGCTTAGATTCAGCGGAACTGTTTTTT. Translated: CASSLDSAELFF. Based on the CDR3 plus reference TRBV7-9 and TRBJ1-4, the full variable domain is DTGVSQNPRHKITKRGQNVTFRCDPISEHNRLYWYRQTLGQGPEFLTYFQNEAQLEKSRLLSDRFSAERPKGSFSTLEIQRTEQGDSAMYLCASSLDSAELFFGSGTQLSVL.

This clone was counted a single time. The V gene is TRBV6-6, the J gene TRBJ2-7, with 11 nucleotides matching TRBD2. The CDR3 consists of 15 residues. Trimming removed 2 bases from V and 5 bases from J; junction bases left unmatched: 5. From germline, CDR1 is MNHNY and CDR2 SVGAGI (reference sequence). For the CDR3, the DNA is TGTGCCAGCAGTTACGCTAGCGGGGGGAAGGACGAGCAGTACTTC. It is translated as CASSYASGGKDEQYF.

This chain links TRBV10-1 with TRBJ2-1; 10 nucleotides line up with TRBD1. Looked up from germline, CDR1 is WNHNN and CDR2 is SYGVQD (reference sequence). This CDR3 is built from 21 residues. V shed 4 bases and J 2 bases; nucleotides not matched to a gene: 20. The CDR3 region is CASSGNSGQGLGGVPYNEQFF. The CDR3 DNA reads TGCGCCAGCAGTGGAAACTCGGGACAGGGGCTTGGGGGTGTCCCCTACAATGAGCAGTTCTTC.

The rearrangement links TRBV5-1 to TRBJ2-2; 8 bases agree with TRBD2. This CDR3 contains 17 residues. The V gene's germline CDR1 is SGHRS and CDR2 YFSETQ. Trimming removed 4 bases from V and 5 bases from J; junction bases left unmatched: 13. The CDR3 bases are TGCGCCAGCAGCGTACAACCCTCGGGGGGGCGGACCGGGGAGCTGTTTTTT. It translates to CASSVQPSGGRTGELFF.